A single sample gave rise to the 19 T cell receptor beta chains below, sequenced in a study of cytomegalovirus exposure and HLA in healthy donors. The PCR contained 60 Vbeta and 13 Jbeta primers. Generated by immunoSEQ multiplex PCR, the TCRdb table keeps only in-frame clones and is missing some. This sample has under 150,000 clones, with around 83% found just once. The sample consisted of PBMCs. Receptor source: a man aged 50 to 60 in good health and CMV-seronegative.

Turning to this clone: The junction differs from germline at one of its ends, possibly a read error. The same CDR3 is also encoded by other DNA sequences in this sample. This rearrangement joins TRBV9 to TRBJ1-6, with a possible D match to TRBD1 (5 bases). Germline loops: CDR1 SGDLS, CDR2 YYNGEE. The CDR3 has 17 residues. This chain's CDR3 is CASSLIRGTTLYSPLHF. The CDR3 nucleotides are TGTGCCAGCAGCTTGATCCGGGGGACTACACTATATTCCCCCCTCCACTTT. Together with reference TRBV9 and TRBJ1-6, the CDR3 gives the full variable domain: DSGVTQTPKHLITATGQRVTLRCSPRSGDLSVYWYQQSLDQGLQFLIQYYNGEERAKGNILERFSAQQFPDLHSELNLSSLELGDSALYFCASSLIRGTTLYSPLHFGNGTRLTVT.

The table lists this clone with a few counts. The chain couples TRBV6-1 to TRBJ1-1, with TRBD1 matching over 7 bases. The germline gives CDR1 MNHNS, CDR2 SASEGT. Trimming took 10 bases from V and 5 from J; bases not matched to a gene: 7. The CDR3 loop spans 12 amino acids. CDR3 in amino acids: CATKSGGTEAFF. The CDR3 bases are TGTGCCACCAAGTCAGGGGGAACTGAAGCTTTCTTT.

The chain combines TRBV9 with TRBJ2-1, with TRBD2 matching over 10 bases. V was clipped by 2 bases and J by 4 bases; unmatched bases: 12. Germline V CDR1 and CDR2: SGDLS, YYNGEE. CDR3 length: 18 residues. The CDR3 region is CASSVANPSGGPYNEQFF. The CDR3 DNA reads TGTGCCAGCAGCGTGGCAAACCCTAGCGGGGGTCCGTACAATGAGCAGTTCTTC.

The rearrangement links TRBV6-1 to TRBJ1-2; 7 bases are shared with TRBD1. Germline CDR1 and CDR2: MNHNS and SASEGT. The trim removed 8 bases at V and 7 bases at J, leaving 13 bases unmatched. This CDR3 comprises 14 residues. Written as DNA, the CDR3 is TGTGCCAGCCGAAGACAGGGCAGTTCCAGTGGCTACACCTTC. Amino acids: CASRRQGSSSGYTF.

The J gene is TRBJ2-3, the V gene TRBV2, with TRBD2 matching 12 bases. The CDR3 is 21 residues long. V gave up 5 bases and J gave up 0 bases; unmatched junction bases: 18. Germline CDR1 SNHLY, CDR2 FYNNEI. CDR3 sequence reads: CASSLTSGGPNTRTSTDTQYF. In nucleotides, the CDR3 is TGTGCCAGCAGTTTGACTAGCGGGGGACCAAACACCAGAACTAGCACAGATACGCAGTATTTT.

V is TRBV7-2 and J is TRBJ1-2, with 9 bases identical to TRBD1. Trimming cost V 5 bases and J 2 bases; bases outside gene matches: 6. The CDR3 covers 15 residues. Germline V gene lookup returns CDR1 SGHTA and CDR2 FQGNSA. The CDR3 is CASSRGDRGNYGYTF. DNA of the CDR3: TGTGCCAGCAGCCGAGGCGACAGGGGGAACTATGGCTACACCTTC.

A single count supports this clone. The rearrangement joins TRBV7-8 to TRBJ1-4; D gene ambiguous. Per the germline V gene, CDR1 is SGHVS and CDR2 is FQNEAQ. Trimming removed 3 bases from V and 8 bases from J, with 7 bases in between. The CDR3 runs 12 residues. In nucleotides, the CDR3 is TGTGCCAGCAGCTTCGCAGGCGAAAAACTGTTTTTT. Protein product: CASSFAGEKLFF.

V and J are TRBV15 and TRBJ2-2; 8 nucleotides align to TRBD1. V lost 2 bases and J lost 6; bases outside the gene matches: 5. Germline V CDR1 and CDR2: LNHNV, YYDKDF (reference sequence). The CDR3 length is 15 residues. The CDR3 DNA follows: TGTGCCACCAGCAGATGGGTACAGGGGGCCGGGGAGCTGTTTTTT. This gives the protein CATSRWVQGAGELFF.

The chain is built from TRBV5-1 and TRBJ2-3; 8 bases line up with TRBD1. Germline trimming cut 5 bases from V and 3 bases from J; bases unmatched to any gene: 8. The CDR3 spans 15 residues. Germline CDR1 is SGHRS and CDR2 is YFSETQ. CDR3 sequence: CASSFWDRLTDTQYF. CDR3 in DNA: TGCGCCAGCAGTTTTTGGGACAGGCTTACAGATACGCAGTATTTT. Combining the CDR3 with reference TRBV5-1 and TRBJ2-3 gives the whole variable domain KAGVTQTPRYLIKTRGQQVTLSCSPISGHRSVSWYQQTPGQGLQFLFEYFSETQRNKGNFPGRFSGRQFSNSRSEMNVSTLELGDSALYLCASSFWDRLTDTQYFGPGTRLTVL.

The chain combines TRBV5-8 with TRBJ1-1, with D maybe TRBD1 (6 bases). The CDR3 has 13 residues. Looked up from germline, CDR1 is SGHTS and CDR2 is YDEGEE. V was clipped by 3 bases and J by 6 bases, with 12 bases between them. CDR3 sequence (DNA): TGTGCCAGCAGCTCGGGACATAGGCCTGAAGCTTTCTTT. It specifies CASSSGHRPEAFF.

This clone was recorded only once. V and J are TRBV10-3 and TRBJ1-6, with unresolved D. The germline CDR1 and CDR2 sequences are ENHRY and SYGVKD. CDR3 length: 16 residues. V was shortened by 0 bases and J by 0 bases, with 6 bases between the two germline ends. CDR3: CAISESQLSYNSPLHF. CDR3 sequence (DNA): TGTGCCATCAGTGAGTCTCAACTCTCCTATAATTCACCCCTCCACTTT.

The chain couples TRBV27 to TRBJ2-3, with D tentatively TRBD1 (6 bases). Germline V gene data show CDR1 as MNHEY and CDR2 as SMNVEV (reference sequence). This CDR3 is built from 13 residues. V was clipped by 3 bases and J by 8 bases, with 12 bases between them. The CDR3 here is CASSFLGQSTQYF. The CDR3 DNA reads as TGTGCCAGCAGTTTCCTTGGACAGTCTACGCAGTATTTT.

This sequence joins TRBV4-1 and TRBJ2-2; perhaps TRBD1 as D (6 bases). The V end lost 6 bases, the J end lost 1 base, and 9 bases lay between the germline ends. Germline CDR1 is MGHRA and CDR2 is YSYEKL. The CDR3 runs to 14 residues. The CDR3 DNA sequence: TGCGCCAGCAGGCAGACAGGGAACACCGGGGAGCTGTTTTTT. This sequence encodes CASRQTGNTGELFF.

The genes are TRBV4-1 and TRBJ2-7; 9 bases are a match to TRBD1. V lost 2 bases to trimming and J lost 5 bases; unmatched junction nucleotides: 10. The CDR3 runs 16 residues. Germline V gives CDR1 MGHRA, CDR2 YSYEKL. CDR3 sequence: CASSQRGQGTMDEQYF. DNA for the CDR3: TGCGCCAGCAGCCAACGCGGACAGGGGACCATGGACGAGCAGTACTTC.

This clone was seen once. The CDR3 coding sequence is TGTGCCAGCAGCCCGAGCGGGCCACAAGAGACCCAGTACTTC. Its translation: CASSPSGPQETQYF. The gene calls are TRBV11-3 and TRBJ2-5; weak D call: TRBD2 (6 bases). CDR1 and CDR2 from the germline V gene are SGHNT and YENEEA. The CDR3 is 14 residues long. Trimming pared 5 bases from V and 2 bases from J, leaving 12 bases between.

The V gene is TRBV21-1, the J gene TRBJ1-1; the table's D call TRBD1 went unverified against the DNA. TRBV21-1 is a pseudogene locus. CDR3 length equals 14 residues. CDR3 coding DNA: TGTGCCAGCAGCAAAGAGCTTACAGCACCTAAAGCTTTCTTT. Its translation is CASSKELTAPKAFF.

A single count supports this clone. CDR3 protein: CASRRTGGLYEQYF. The DNA for the CDR3 is TGTGCCAGCAGAAGGACAGGGGGTTTGTACGAGCAGTACTTC. The chain recombines TRBV5-8 with TRBJ2-5, with 10 bases aligning to TRBD1. The end of the DNA aligns better with TRBJ2-7, so the J call may be wrong. CDR1 and CDR2 (germline): SGHTS, YDEGEE. The CDR3 extends over 14 amino acids.

This chain links TRBV5-8 with TRBJ2-2; D call uncertain. CDR1 is SGHTS, CDR2 YDEGEE, per germline. The CDR3 consists of 12 residues. Trimming stripped 4 bases from V and 5 bases from J, with 6 bases between. The CDR3 is CASSVSTGELFF. As DNA, the CDR3 is TGTGCCAGCAGCGTTAGTACCGGGGAGCTGTTTTTT.

The chain has TRBV9 and TRBJ2-1; D remains ambiguous. Trimming stripped 2 bases from V and 5 bases from J, with 8 bases between. In germline, CDR1 is SGDLS, CDR2 YYNGEE. The CDR3 length is 13 residues. The CDR3 DNA reads as TGTGCCAGCAGCGTTGGCCAAAACAATGAGCAGTTCTTC. The encoded protein is CASSVGQNNEQFF.